The T cell receptor beta chain under discussion was sequenced for a study of T cells after yellow fever vaccination. Whole-study findings and limits: Clonotype sharing between CD4 and CD8 compartments was small. The secondary response was weaker, and its peak arrived faster, on day 5 versus 15. The booster response re-showed most primary clones: approximately 95% CD4, about 89% CD8.

The authors made TCR cDNA by 5'RACE template switching, adding a universal primer site and UMIs. TCRdb used MiXCR to reprocess the 5' RACE reads, holding one entry per CDR3 protein. The sample gives about 140,000 distinct CDR3 sequences, roughly 8% of which show up once; under 0.95% is in the top ten. This clonotype was detected ten times or more. Its target is unknown. The starting material was CD4+ T cells sorted from PBMCs, obtained 5 days after the yellow fever booster vaccination. The clonotype comes from a man in his thirties or forties who received the YFV17D yellow fever vaccine.

The CDR3 here is CSANPRGRGADTQYF. The DNA for the CDR3 is TGCAGTGCCAACCCTCGCGGGAGGGGGGCGGATACGCAGTATTTT. The chain has TRBV20-1 and TRBJ2-3; the match to TRBD2 covers 9 bases. Germline loops: CDR1 DFQATT, CDR2 SNEGSKA (reference sequence). Germline trimming cut 6 bases from V and 6 bases from J; bases unmatched to any gene: 13. The CDR3 covers 15 residues.